This T cell receptor (beta chain) was sequenced in a study of long-term antiretroviral therapy in people with HIV. The CDR3 covers 13 residues. The germline gives CDR1 SGHTA, CDR2 FQGNSA. Deletions cut 4 bases from V and 6 bases from J, with 11 bases between. immunoSEQ v3.0 was run at survey level. TCRdb keeps only in-frame clones here, not all; method: immunoSEQ multiplex PCR. Of 26,000 or so clones detected, around 83% appear once; the ten largest clones hold about 4.6%. Notes on this clone: As yet, its antigen is unknown.

Regarding the study as a whole: Pre-ART expanded clones dominated the repertoire at every time point.

The rearrangement links TRBV7-2 to TRBJ2-3; TRBD2 might be the D (6 bases). The sample was unsorted PBMCs, taken 3 years after starting antiretroviral therapy. The source is a man younger than 30 with HIV. The DNA for the CDR3 is TGTGCCAGCAGCTCGGGGGTTAAGGATACGCAGTATTTT. Translating it yields CASSSGVKDTQYF.